A single T cell receptor beta chain is shown here with its context. The data originate from a study of blood T cell repertoires in COVID-19. Study-level background: Sites across the United States, Italy and Spain contributed samples from acute and convalescent COVID-19. T cells, B-cell-depleted T cells, or PBMCs supplied cDNA or gDNA.

The V gene lost 3 bases and the J gene lost 3 bases, with 6 bases spanning the gap. Germline values: CDR1 SQVTM, CDR2 ANQGSEA. The CDR3 has 12 residues. As originally analysed: Amplification of reference gene primers was used by the study to estimate nucleated cell counts. Libraries were prepared by immunoSEQ multiplex PCR; TCRdb keeps only in-frame clonotypes and omits some of them. V and J calls and clone size are those listed in that table; D and trimming were worked out from the DNA. Here the sample spans approximately 100,000 clones, about 85% being singletons. The V and J genes are TRBV29-1 and TRBJ2-1, with D hard to call. This receptor was taken from a human donor in a cohort sampled during active COVID-19. What was sequenced was peripheral blood. CDR3 coding DNA: TGCAGCGTTGATAGCCTCTACAATGAGCAGTTCTTC. Amino acid sequence: CSVDSLYNEQFF.